This T cell receptor (beta chain) was captured by sequencing in a study of shared clonotypes between healthy human individuals. In the case of this clone: Its cognate antigen is unknown.

Regarding the study as a whole: Shared clonotypes: roughly 4.7% naive CD4, around 4% naive CD8, 2.3% memory CD4, about 0.4% memory CD8. Genetic and exposure-history diversity was limited by the small donor number. It was anticipated that sequencing depth would influence how many clonotypes donors shared.

Germline CDR1 SGHRS, CDR2 YFSETQ. The CDR3 length is 13 residues. Trimming cost V 3 bases and J 4 bases, with 10 bases left between them. Replicate sorted-subset PCRs were loaded with about 0.2 ug DNA, tens of thousands of T cell genomes. Some clones are missing from TCRdb's copy, which holds only in-frame ones; the method was immunoSEQ multiplex PCR. The sample yields 2 million to 2.5 million clones, just over 90% seen once. Sequenced material: naive CD4+ T cells from PBMCs. This sample's subset: CD45RA+ positively selected. This chain uses TRBV5-1 with TRBJ1-1; D not resolved. This TCR derives from a man younger than 30 in good health. Some clones in this sample may be carry-over from other donors' samples. CDR3 nucleotides: TGCGCCAGCAGCTCAAGTGTGGGCACTGAAGCTTTCTTT. This encodes CASSSSVGTEAFF. Full variable domain (missing parts from reference TRBV5-1 and TRBJ1-1): KAGVTQTPRYLIKTRGQQVTLSCSPISGHRSVSWYQQTPGQGLQFLFEYFSETQRNKGNFPGRFSGRQFSNSRSEMNVSTLELGDSALYLCASSSSVGTEAFFGQGTRLTVV.